This is a list of T cell receptor beta chains from one sample in a study of early T cells in non-severe SARS-CoV-2 infection. A single record per CDR3 protein comes from TCRdb applying MiXCR to the 5' RACE reads. The table has roughly 28,000 distinct CDR3 sequences, about 5% seen once. Specimen: whole blood. The receptor source for this set is an adult who was a healthcare worker with PCR-confirmed SARS-CoV-2 infection or an uninfected control (not recorded which). The conserved cysteine and the conserved F or W are not part of the CDR3 here. Fields, in order: V gene, J gene, CDR3 protein.

TRBV27	TRBJ2-2	ASSLVRGTLNTGELF
TRBV18	TRBJ1-3	ASSPQSSGNTIY
TRBV20-1	TRBJ2-1	SASGSSYNEQF
TRBV7-9	TRBJ2-1	ASSPGTSGSDEQF
TRBV14	TRBJ1-2	ASNQGASGYT
TRBV29-1	TRBJ2-5	SVKEQQETQY
TRBV18	TRBJ2-1	ASSRMGQRSYNEQF
TRBV13	TRBJ2-1	ASSLAAGGISSYNEQF
TRBV11-2	TRBJ2-7	ASSLWGTSYEQY
TRBV29-1	TRBJ2-5	SVRQGARKETQY
TRBV20-1	TRBJ2-5	SASRGIEETQY
TRBV28	TRBJ2-7	ASSFPTWATLGEQY
TRBV3-1	TRBJ2-1	ASSQGGGLYNEQF
TRBV7-9	TRBJ2-7	ASSLSYEQY
TRBV10-2	TRBJ2-5	ASTRLTSTETQY
TRBV19	TRBJ2-2	ASTNINTGELF
TRBV10-2	TRBJ1-3	ASGLGGISGNTIY
TRBV12-3/TRBV12-4	TRBJ2-7	ASSLGGQVTYEQY
TRBV29-1	TRBJ2-2	SANSGSNTGELF
TRBV29-1	TRBJ2-5	SASLDPSKGY
TRBV7-8	TRBJ2-3	ASSPSTRDTQY
TRBV9	TRBJ2-1	ASSVVSLYNEQF
TRBV7-2	TRBJ2-7	ASSSTGTPRAYEQY
TRBV7-9	TRBJ2-2	ASSFHNTGELF
TRBV20-1	TRBJ2-3	SARRASGGGAQY
TRBV7-9	TRBJ1-4	ASSDRRPTNEKLF
TRBV18	TRBJ1-2	ASSPAGIHYGYT
TRBV5-4	TRBJ2-3	ASSPRPRQGAPDTQY
TRBV12-3/TRBV12-4	TRBJ2-1	ASSLKGASASRNEQF
TRBV19	TRBJ2-1	ASSTSGGSYNEQF
TRBV11-3	TRBJ2-3	ASSLGLAGDLTDTQY
TRBV2	TRBJ2-2	ASRAERSELTGELF
TRBV19	TRBJ2-5	ASSLNGPNREKKTQY
TRBV7-2	TRBJ2-7	ASSYRASYEQY
TRBV12-3/TRBV12-4	TRBJ1-5	AIRQEKGQPQH
TRBV25-1	TRBJ1-1	ASSEGQGVTEAF
TRBV5-1	TRBJ2-3	ASSSPRLAGGPGDTQY
TRBV6-5	TRBJ1-2	ASSPPDRRGNYGYT
TRBV5-1	TRBJ2-2	ASRNSPGIDAGELF